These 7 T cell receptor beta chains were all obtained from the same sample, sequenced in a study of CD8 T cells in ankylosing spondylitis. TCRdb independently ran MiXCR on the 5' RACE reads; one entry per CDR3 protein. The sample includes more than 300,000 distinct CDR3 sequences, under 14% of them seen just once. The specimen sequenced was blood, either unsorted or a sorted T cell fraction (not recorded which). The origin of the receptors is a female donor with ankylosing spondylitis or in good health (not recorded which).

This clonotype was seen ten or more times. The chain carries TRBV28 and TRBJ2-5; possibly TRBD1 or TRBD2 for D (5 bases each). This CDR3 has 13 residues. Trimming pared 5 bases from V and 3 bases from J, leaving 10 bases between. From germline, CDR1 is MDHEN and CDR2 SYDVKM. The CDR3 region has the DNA TGTGCCAGCAGTCGGGGACGGGAAGAGACCCAGTACTTC. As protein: CASSRGREETQYF.

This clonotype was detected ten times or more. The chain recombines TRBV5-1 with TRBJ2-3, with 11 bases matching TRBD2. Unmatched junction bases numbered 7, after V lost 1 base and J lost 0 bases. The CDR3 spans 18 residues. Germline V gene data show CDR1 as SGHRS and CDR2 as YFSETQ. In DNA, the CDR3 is TGCGCCAGCAGCTTGTTTGGACTAGCGGGTACTAGCACAGATACGCAGTATTTT. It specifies CASSLFGLAGTSTDTQYF.

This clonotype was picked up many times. The CDR3 spells CAWSIQQPNTEAFF. CDR3 nucleotides: TGTGCCTGGAGTATACAACAGCCGAACACTGAAGCTTTCTTT. The rearrangement uses TRBV30 and TRBJ1-1; D is uncertain. The V end lost 2 bases, the J end lost 1 base, and 11 bases lay between the germline ends. Germline loops: CDR1 GTSNPN, CDR2 SVGIG (reference sequence). This CDR3 region has 14 residues.

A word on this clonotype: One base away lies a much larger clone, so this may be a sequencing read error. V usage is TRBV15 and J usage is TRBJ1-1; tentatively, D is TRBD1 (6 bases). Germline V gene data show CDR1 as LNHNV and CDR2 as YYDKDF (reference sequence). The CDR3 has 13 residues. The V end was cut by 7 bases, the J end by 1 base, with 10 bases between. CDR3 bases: TGTGCCACCACCAAGGACAGGAACACTGAAGCTTTCTTT. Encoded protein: CATTKDRNTEAFF.

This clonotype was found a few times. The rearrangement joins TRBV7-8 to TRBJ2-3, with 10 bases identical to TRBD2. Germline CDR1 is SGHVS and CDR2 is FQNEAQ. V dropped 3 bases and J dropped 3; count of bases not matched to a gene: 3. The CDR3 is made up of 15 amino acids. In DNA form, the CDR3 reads TGTGCCAGCAGCTTCATAGCGGGAGGAACAGATACGCAGTATTTT. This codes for CASSFIAGGTDTQYF.

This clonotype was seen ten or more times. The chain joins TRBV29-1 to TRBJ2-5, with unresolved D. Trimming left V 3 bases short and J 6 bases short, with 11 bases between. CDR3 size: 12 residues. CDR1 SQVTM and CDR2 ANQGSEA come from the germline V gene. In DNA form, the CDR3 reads TGCAGCGTTGATGCAGGTCTGAAGACCCAGTACTTC. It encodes CSVDAGLKTQYF.

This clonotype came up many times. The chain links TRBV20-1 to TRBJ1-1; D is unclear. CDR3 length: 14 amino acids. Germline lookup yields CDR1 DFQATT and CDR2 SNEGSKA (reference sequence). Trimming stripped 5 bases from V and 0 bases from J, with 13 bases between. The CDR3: CSAPFSLMNTEAFF. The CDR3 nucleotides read TGCAGTGCTCCCTTTAGCCTGATGAACACTGAAGCTTTCTTT.